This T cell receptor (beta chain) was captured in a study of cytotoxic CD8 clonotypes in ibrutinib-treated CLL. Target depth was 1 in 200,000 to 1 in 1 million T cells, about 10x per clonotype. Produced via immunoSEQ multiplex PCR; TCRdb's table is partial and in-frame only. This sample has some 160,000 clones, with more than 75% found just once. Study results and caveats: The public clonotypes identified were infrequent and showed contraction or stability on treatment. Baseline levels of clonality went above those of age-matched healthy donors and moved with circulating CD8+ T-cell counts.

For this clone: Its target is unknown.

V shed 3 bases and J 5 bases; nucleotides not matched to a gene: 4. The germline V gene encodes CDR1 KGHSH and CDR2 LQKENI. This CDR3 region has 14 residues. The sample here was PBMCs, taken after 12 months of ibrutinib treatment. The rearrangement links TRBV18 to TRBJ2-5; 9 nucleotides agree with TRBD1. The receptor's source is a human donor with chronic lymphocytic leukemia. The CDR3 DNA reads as TGTGCCAGCTCACCGGGGACAGGGACGGAGACCCAGTACTTC. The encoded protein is CASSPGTGTETQYF.